This TCR beta chain was profiled in a study of beta chain features in type 1 diabetes. General observations from the study: With patients and controls alike, PCR might favor shorter templates to an equal degree. In every one of the four CD4+ subsets, TCRB CDR3s were moderately but significantly shorter in Type 1 diabetes patients.

The ends were cut back, 7 bases at V and 1 base at J, with 10 bases in the middle. This CDR3 is built from 13 residues. Looked up from germline, CDR1 is MDHEN and CDR2 is SYDVKM. This clone occurred a few times. The antigen is not known. Sequenced material consisted of expressed TCRB transcripts (all of the isolated RNA was reverse transcribed). The table came from immunoSEQ multiplex PCR; TCRdb's copy has only in-frame clones and leaves some out. This sample has more than 550,000 clones, with over 13% found just once. The V call is TRBV28, the J call TRBJ1-1, with D maybe TRBD1 (5 bases). The sequenced material came from naive CD4+ T cells from blood. This TCR derives from a man aged 18 to 29 with type 1 diabetes. The CDR3 sequence is CASNGASNTEAFF. The DNA of the CDR3 is TGTGCCAGCAATGGGGCCTCGAACACTGAAGCTTTCTTT. The full variable domain, in which reference TRBV28 and TRBJ1-1 provide the parts outside the CDR3, is DVKVTQSSRYLVKRTGEKVFLECVQDMDHENMFWYRQDPGLGLRLIYFSYDVKMKEKGDIPEGYSVSREKKERFSLILESASTNQTSMYLCASNGASNTEAFFGQGTRLTVV.